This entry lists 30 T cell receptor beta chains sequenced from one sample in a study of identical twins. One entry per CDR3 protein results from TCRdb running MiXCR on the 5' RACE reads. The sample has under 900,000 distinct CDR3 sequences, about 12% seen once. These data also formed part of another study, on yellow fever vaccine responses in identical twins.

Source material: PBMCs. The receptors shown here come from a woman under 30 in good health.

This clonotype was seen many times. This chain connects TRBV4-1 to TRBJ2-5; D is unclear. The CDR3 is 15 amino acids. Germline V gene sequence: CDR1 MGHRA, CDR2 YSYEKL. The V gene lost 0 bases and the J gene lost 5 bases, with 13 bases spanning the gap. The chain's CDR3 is CASSQDRPPWETQYF. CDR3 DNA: TGCGCCAGCAGCCAAGATAGGCCCCCCTGGGAGACCCAGTACTTC.

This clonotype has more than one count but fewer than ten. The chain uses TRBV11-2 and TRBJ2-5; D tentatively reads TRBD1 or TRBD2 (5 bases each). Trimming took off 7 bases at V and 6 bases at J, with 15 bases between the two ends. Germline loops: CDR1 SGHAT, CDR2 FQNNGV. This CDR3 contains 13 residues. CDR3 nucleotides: TGTGCCAGCACCGAGGGCAGGGCGAAGACCCAGTACTTC. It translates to CASTEGRAKTQYF.

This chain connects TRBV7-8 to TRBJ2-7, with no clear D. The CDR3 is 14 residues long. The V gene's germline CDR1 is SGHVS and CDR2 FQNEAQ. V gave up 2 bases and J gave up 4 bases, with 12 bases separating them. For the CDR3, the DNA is TGTGCCAGCAGCTTAACGCACAACCTATACGAGCAGTACTTC. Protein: CASSLTHNLYEQYF.

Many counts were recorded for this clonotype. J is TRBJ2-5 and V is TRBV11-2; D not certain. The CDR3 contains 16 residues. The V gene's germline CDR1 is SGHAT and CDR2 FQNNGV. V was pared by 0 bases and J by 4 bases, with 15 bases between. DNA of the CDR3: TGTGCCAGCAGCTTAGACCACCAAAGGACGGGAGAGACCCAGTACTTC. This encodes CASSLDHQRTGETQYF.

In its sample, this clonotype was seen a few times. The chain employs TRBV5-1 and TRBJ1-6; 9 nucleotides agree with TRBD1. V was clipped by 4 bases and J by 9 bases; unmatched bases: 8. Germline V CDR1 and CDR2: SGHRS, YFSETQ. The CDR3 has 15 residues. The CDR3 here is CASSPAGTGSSPLHF. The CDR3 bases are TGCGCCAGCAGCCCAGCTGGGACAGGGAGTTCACCCCTCCACTTT.

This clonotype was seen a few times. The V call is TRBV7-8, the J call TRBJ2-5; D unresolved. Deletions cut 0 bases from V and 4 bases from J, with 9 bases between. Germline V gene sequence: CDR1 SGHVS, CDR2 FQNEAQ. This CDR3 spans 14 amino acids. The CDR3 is CASSLARSRETQYF. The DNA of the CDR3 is TGTGCCAGCAGCTTAGCTCGCAGCAGAGAGACCCAGTACTTC.

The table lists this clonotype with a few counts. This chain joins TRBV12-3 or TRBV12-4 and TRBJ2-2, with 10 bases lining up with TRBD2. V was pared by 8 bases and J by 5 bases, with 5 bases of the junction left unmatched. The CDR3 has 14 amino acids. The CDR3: CASSTSGPTGELFF. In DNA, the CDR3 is TGTGCCAGCTCGACTAGCGGGCCGACCGGGGAGCTGTTTTTT.

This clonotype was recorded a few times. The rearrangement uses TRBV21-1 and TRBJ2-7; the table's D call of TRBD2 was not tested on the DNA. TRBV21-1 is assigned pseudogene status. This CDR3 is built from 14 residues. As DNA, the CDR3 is TGTGCCAGCAGTTCTACTCCCCGGATATACGAGCAGTACTTC. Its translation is CASSSTPRIYEQYF.

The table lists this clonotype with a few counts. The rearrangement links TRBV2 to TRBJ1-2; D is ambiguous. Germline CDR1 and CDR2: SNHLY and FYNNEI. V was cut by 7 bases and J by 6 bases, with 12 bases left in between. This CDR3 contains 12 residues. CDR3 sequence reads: CASKTLSHGYTF. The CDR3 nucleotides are TGTGCCAGCAAGACATTATCCCATGGCTACACCTTC. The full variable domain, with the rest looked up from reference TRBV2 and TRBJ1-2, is EPEVTQTPSHQVTQMGQEVILRCVPISNHLYFYWYRQILGQKVEFLVSFYNNEISEKSEIFDDQFSVERPDGSNFTLKIRSTKLEDSAMYFCASKTLSHGYTFGSGTRLTVV.

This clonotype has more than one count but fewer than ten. The DNA for the CDR3 is TGTGCCACCAGTGAGGGCGGGGGAACCTACGAGCAGTACTTC. This codes for CATSEGGGTYEQYF. The rearrangement uses TRBV24-1 and TRBJ2-7; 7 bases fit TRBD2. Germline CDR1 reads KGHDR; CDR2 reads SFDVKD. This CDR3 comprises 14 residues. V was pared by 4 bases and J by 2 bases, with 4 bases of the junction left unmatched.

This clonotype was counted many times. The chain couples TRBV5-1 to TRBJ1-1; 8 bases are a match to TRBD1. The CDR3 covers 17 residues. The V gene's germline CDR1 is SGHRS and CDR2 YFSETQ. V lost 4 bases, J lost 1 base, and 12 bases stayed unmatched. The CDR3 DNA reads TGCGCCAGCAGCCCACGGACAGGGCTAAAGCCGAACACTGAAGCTTTCTTT. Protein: CASSPRTGLKPNTEAFF.

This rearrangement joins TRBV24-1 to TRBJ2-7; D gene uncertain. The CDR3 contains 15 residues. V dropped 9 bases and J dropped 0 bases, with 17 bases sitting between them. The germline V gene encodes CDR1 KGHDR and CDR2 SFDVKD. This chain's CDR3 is CATSDGPLSSYEQYF. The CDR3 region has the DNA TGTGCCACCTCCGATGGCCCGTTAAGCTCCTACGAGCAGTACTTC.

The CDR3, as DNA: TGTGCCAGCAGGTTACGACTAGCGGGGGACTATTCCGGGGAGCTGTTTTTT. It is translated as CASRLRLAGDYSGELFF. The V call is TRBV12-3 or TRBV12-4, the J call TRBJ2-2, with 12 bases that match TRBD2. The CDR3 sequence is 17 residues long. V lost 6 bases, J lost 6 bases, and 11 bases stayed unmatched.

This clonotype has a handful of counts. The CDR3 coding sequence is TGTGCCAGCAGTGTTTCTCGGACTAGGCTTGGATCGCAGTATTTT. Its protein is CASSVSRTRLGSQYF. The chain uses TRBV6-1 and TRBJ2-3; TRBD2 aligns across 7 bases. The CDR3 is 15 residues long. Germline V gene lookup returns CDR1 MNHNS and CDR2 SASEGT. V shed 4 bases and J 10 bases; nucleotides not matched to a gene: 14.

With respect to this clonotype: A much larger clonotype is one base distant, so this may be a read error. The CDR3 coding sequence is TGTGCCAGCAGGTTTACAGGGAACACTGAAGCTTTCTTT. This encodes CASRFTGNTEAFF. This chain links TRBV6-2 or TRBV6-3 with TRBJ1-1; the D gene is possibly TRBD1 (5 bases). In germline, CDR1 is MNHEY, CDR2 SVGEGT. This CDR3 has 13 amino acids. The V and J ends lost 6 bases and 1 base respectively, with 9 bases between them.

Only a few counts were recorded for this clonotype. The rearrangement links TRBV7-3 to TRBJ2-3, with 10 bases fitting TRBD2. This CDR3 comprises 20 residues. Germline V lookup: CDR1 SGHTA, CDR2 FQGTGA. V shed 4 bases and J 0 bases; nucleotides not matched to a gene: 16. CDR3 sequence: CASSSWGLARSTTSTDTQYF. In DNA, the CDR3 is TGTGCCAGCAGCTCCTGGGGACTAGCGAGATCCACAACTAGCACAGATACGCAGTATTTT.

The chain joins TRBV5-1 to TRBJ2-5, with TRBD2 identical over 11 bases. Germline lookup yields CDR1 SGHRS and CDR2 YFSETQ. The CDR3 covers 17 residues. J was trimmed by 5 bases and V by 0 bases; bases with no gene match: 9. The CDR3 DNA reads TGCGCCAGCAGCTTGGCCTTACTAGCGGGAGTTGGCGAGACCCAGTACTTC. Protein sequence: CASSLALLAGVGETQYF.

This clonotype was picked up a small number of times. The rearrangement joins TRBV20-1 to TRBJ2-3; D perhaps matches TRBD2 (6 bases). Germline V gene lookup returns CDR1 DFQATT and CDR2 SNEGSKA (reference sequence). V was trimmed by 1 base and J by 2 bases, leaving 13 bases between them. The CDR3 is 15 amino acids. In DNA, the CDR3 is TGCAGTGCTAGAGCTTGGGACTCTCCCACAGATACGCAGTATTTT. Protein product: CSARAWDSPTDTQYF.

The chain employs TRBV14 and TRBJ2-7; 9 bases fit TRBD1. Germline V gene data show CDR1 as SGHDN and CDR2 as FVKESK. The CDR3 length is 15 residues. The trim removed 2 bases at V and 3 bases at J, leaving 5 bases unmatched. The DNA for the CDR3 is TGTGCCAGCAGCCAAACCGGGACAGGGAACTACGAGCAGTACTTC. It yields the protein CASSQTGTGNYEQYF.

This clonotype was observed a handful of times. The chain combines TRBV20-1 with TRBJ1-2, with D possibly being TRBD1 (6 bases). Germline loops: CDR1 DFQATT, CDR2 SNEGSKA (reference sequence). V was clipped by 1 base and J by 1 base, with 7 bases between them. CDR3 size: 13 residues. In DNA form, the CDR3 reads TGCAGTGCTAGAGGGACAGATAACTATGGCTACACCTTC. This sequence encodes CSARGTDNYGYTF.

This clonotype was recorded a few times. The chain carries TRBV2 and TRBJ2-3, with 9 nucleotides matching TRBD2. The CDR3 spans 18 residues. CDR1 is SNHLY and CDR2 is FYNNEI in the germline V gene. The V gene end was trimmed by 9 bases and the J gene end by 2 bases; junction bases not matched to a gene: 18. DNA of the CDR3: TGTGCCAGAGCCAGGGAAGCGGGAGGCTTCGGATCCACAGATACGCAGTATTTT. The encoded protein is CARAREAGGFGSTDTQYF.

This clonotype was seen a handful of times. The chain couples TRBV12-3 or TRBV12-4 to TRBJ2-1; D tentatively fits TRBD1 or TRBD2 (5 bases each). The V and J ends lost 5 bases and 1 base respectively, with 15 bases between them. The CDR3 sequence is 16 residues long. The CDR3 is CASSDPGRLSYNEQFF. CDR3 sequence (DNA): TGTGCCAGCAGTGACCCGGGACGGCTTTCCTACAATGAGCAGTTCTTC.

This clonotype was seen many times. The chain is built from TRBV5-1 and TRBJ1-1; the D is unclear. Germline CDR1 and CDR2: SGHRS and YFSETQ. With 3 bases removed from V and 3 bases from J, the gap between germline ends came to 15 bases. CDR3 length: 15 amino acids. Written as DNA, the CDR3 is TGCGCCAGCAGCTCCACCTCCTTGAGGGACACTGAAGCTTTCTTT. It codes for CASSSTSLRDTEAFF. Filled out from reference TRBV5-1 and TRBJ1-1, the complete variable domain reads KAGVTQTPRYLIKTRGQQVTLSCSPISGHRSVSWYQQTPGQGLQFLFEYFSETQRNKGNFPGRFSGRQFSNSRSEMNVSTLELGDSALYLCASSSTSLRDTEAFFGQGTRLTVV.

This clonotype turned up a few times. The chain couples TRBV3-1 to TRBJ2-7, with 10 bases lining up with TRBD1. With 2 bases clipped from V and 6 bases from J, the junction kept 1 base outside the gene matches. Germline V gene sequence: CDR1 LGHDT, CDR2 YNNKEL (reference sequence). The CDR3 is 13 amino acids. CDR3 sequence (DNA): TGTGCCAGCAGCCAACGGACAGGGGGCGAGCAGTACGTC. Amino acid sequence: CASSQRTGGEQYV.

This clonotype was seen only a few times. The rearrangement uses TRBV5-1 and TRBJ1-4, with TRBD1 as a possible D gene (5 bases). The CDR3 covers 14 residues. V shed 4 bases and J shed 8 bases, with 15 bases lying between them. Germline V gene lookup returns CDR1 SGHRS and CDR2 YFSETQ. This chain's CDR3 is CASSLGTAKEKLFF. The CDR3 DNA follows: TGCGCCAGCAGCCTTGGGACGGCAAAAGAAAAACTGTTTTTT. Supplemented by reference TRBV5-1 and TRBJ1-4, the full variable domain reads KAGVTQTPRYLIKTRGQQVTLSCSPISGHRSVSWYQQTPGQGLQFLFEYFSETQRNKGNFPGRFSGRQFSNSRSEMNVSTLELGDSALYLCASSLGTAKEKLFFGSGTQLSVL.

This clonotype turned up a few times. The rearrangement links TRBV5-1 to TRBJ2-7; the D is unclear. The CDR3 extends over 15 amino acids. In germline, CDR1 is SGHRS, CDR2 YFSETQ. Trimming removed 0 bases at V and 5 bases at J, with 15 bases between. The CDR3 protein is CASSLGTAGSDEQYV. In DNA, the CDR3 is TGCGCCAGCAGCTTGGGAACAGCCGGGTCGGACGAGCAGTACGTC.

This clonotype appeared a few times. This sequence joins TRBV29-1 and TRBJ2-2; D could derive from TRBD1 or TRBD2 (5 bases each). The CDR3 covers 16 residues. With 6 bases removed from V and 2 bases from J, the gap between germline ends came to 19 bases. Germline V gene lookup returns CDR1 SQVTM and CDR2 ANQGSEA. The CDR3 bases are TGCAGCGTGGCCCCCTCCCGGGGCCTCAACACCGGGGAGCTGTTTTTT. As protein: CSVAPSRGLNTGELFF.

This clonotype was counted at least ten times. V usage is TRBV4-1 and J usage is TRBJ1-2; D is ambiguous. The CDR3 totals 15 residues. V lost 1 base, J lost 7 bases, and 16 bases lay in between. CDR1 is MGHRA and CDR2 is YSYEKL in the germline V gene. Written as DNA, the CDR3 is TGCGCCAGCAGCCAAGGAGGTATACGCGGTGGTGGCTACACCTTC. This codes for CASSQGGIRGGGYTF.

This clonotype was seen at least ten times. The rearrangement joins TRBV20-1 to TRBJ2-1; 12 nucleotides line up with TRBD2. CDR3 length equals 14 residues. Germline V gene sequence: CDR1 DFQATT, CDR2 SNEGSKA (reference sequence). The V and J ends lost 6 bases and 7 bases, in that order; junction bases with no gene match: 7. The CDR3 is CSATTSGRRNEQFF. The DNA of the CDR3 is TGCAGTGCCACGACTAGCGGGAGAAGAAATGAGCAGTTCTTC.

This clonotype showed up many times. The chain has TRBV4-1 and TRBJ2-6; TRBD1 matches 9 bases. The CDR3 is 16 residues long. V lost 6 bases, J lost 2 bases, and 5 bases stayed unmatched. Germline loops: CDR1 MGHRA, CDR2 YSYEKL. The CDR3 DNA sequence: TGCGCCAGCAGAGACGGGACAGGGACTGGGGCCAACGTCCTGACTTTC. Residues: CASRDGTGTGANVLTF.